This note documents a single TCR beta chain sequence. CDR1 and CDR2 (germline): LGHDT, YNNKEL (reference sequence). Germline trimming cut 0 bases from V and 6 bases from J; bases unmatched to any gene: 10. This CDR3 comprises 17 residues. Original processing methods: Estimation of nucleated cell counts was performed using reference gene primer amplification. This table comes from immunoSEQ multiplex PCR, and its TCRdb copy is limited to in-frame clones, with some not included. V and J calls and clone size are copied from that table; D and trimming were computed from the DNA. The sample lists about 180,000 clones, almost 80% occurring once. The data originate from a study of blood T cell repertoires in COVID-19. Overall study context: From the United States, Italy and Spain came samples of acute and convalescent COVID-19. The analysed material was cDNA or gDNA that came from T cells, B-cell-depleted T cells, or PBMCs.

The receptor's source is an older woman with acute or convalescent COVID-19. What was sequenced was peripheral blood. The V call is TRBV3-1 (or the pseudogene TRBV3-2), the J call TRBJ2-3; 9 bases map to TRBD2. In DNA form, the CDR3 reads TGTGCCAGCAGCCAAGATATCATTAGCGGGAGTGGCGATACGCAGTATTTT. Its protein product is CASSQDIISGSGDTQYF.